These 14 T cell receptor beta chains were sequenced from one sample in a study of blood T cell repertoires in COVID-19. The protocol was immunoSEQ multiplex PCR, while the TCRdb copy is restricted to in-frame clones and leaves out a portion. The sample consists of about 200,000 clones, roughly 84% of them appearing once. The sequenced material came from peripheral blood. These receptors came from a human donor in a cohort sampled during active COVID-19.

This chain uses TRBV28 with TRBJ1-5; TRBD1 matches 7 bases. In germline, CDR1 is MDHEN, CDR2 SYDVKM. This CDR3 contains 14 residues. Unmatched junction bases numbered 7, after V lost 4 bases and J lost 7 bases. CDR3 DNA sequence: TGTGCCAGCAGTTCCATTCAGGGGGTACAGCCCCAGCATTTT. This gives the protein CASSSIQGVQPQHF.

This clone showed up just once. The CDR3 spells CASSLGLQGITDTQYF. In DNA, the CDR3 is TGCGCCAGCAGCTTGGGTTTACAGGGGATCACAGATACGCAGTATTTT. The chain joins TRBV5-1 to TRBJ2-3; 7 positions match TRBD1. With 0 bases clipped from V and 2 bases from J, the junction kept 6 bases outside the gene matches. CDR3 size: 16 residues. Looked up from germline, CDR1 is SGHRS and CDR2 is YFSETQ. The complete variable domain, with remaining parts taken from reference TRBV5-1 and TRBJ2-3, reads KAGVTQTPRYLIKTRGQQVTLSCSPISGHRSVSWYQQTPGQGLQFLFEYFSETQRNKGNFPGRFSGRQFSNSRSEMNVSTLELGDSALYLCASSLGLQGITDTQYFGPGTRLTVL.

J is TRBJ1-1 and V is TRBV7-6; possible D gene TRBD1, 5 bases. Trimming pared 3 bases from V and 4 bases from J, leaving 18 bases between. This CDR3 contains 16 residues. Germline CDR1 and CDR2: SGHVS and FNYEAQ. CDR3 coding DNA: TGTGCCAGCAGCTTGTGGGGGGGGAGTAGAGTCACTGAAGCTTTCTTT. This encodes CASSLWGGSRVTEAFF.

This clone appeared a few times. The gene calls are TRBV19 and TRBJ2-3, with 9 bases fitting TRBD2. The V gene's germline CDR1 is LNHDA and CDR2 SQIVND (reference sequence). The V segment lost 4 bases and the J segment 2 bases; nucleotides outside the gene matches: 13. This CDR3 comprises 18 residues. The chain's CDR3 is CASSTRGIAGVVTDTQYF. DNA for the CDR3: TGTGCCAGTAGTACGCGCGGGATAGCGGGAGTAGTCACAGATACGCAGTATTTT.

The V and J genes are TRBV7-9 and TRBJ1-5; D is unresolved. This CDR3 is 12 amino acids long. The germline CDR1 and CDR2 sequences are SEHNR and FQNEAQ (reference sequence). V was shortened by 4 bases and J by 3 bases, with 4 bases between the two germline ends. The CDR3 DNA reads as TGTGCCAGCAGCTCCCACAATCAGCCCCAGCATTTT. This gives the protein CASSSHNQPQHF. The entire variable domain, with the rest obtained from reference TRBV7-9 and TRBJ1-5, is as follows: DTGVSQNPRHKITKRGQNVTFRCDPISEHNRLYWYRQTLGQGPEFLTYFQNEAQLEKSRLLSDRFSAERPKGSFSTLEIQRTEQGDSAMYLCASSSHNQPQHFGDGTRLSIL.

This clone has just one count. The V and J genes are TRBV2 and TRBJ1-3, with D unclear. Trimming pared 6 bases from V and 4 bases from J, leaving 10 bases between. This CDR3 has 13 amino acids. In germline, CDR1 is SNHLY, CDR2 FYNNEI. DNA for the CDR3: TGTGCCAGCAGCCCGGACTTCGGAAACACCATATATTTT. Translating gives CASSPDFGNTIYF.

The chain uses TRBV29-1 and TRBJ2-3; D is uncertain. Germline lookup yields CDR1 SQVTM and CDR2 ANQGSEA. The V and J ends lost 6 bases and 2 bases respectively, with 9 bases between them. There are 12 residues in the CDR3. The CDR3 nucleotides read TGCAGCGTCGTCGGGTCCACAGATACGCAGTATTTT. It codes for CSVVGSTDTQYF.

CDR3 sequence: CASSTRDSGLTNEKLFF. CDR3 coding DNA: TGTGCCAGCAGTACCCGGGACAGTGGATTAACTAATGAAAAACTGTTTTTT. The chain couples TRBV28 to TRBJ1-4, with 7 bases aligning to TRBD1. V lost 5 bases and J lost 1; bases outside the gene matches: 10. This CDR3 spans 17 amino acids. The germline CDR1 and CDR2 sequences are MDHEN and SYDVKM.

This rearrangement joins TRBV28 to TRBJ1-2; no clear D gene. The germline V gene encodes CDR1 MDHEN and CDR2 SYDVKM. V was cut by 5 bases and J by 2 bases, with 9 bases left in between. The CDR3 length is 13 residues. The CDR3: CASSPTTNYGYTF. The CDR3 DNA follows: TGTGCCAGCAGTCCGACTACAAACTATGGCTACACCTTC.

This clone was detected once. The chain uses TRBV15 and TRBJ2-1; 10 bases fit TRBD2. The J segment lost 8 bases and the V segment lost 3 bases, leaving 10 bases of the junction unmatched. CDR1 is LNHNV and CDR2 is YYDKDF in the germline V gene (reference sequence). This CDR3 region has 16 residues. CDR3 protein: CATSRGASGGGDEQFF. CDR3 nucleotides: TGTGCCACCAGCAGGGGGGCTAGCGGGGGCGGGGATGAGCAGTTCTTC.

The chain recombines TRBV5-1 with TRBJ2-7; 9 positions match TRBD2. The CDR3 sequence is 15 residues long. CDR1 and CDR2 from the germline V gene are SGHRS and YFSETQ. V lost 0 bases to trimming and J lost 2 bases; unmatched junction nucleotides: 3. The CDR3 protein is CASSLETSGPYEQYF. As DNA, the CDR3 is TGCGCCAGCAGCTTGGAGACTAGCGGACCCTACGAGCAGTACTTC.

The chain carries TRBV2 and TRBJ2-4; D may be TRBD2 (6 bases). Between the trimmed V and J ends, which lost 0 bases and 9 bases, there was a span of 6 bases. The CDR3 is 12 residues long. CDR1 is SNHLY, CDR2 FYNNEI, per germline. DNA of the CDR3: TGTGCCAGCAGTGAAGCGCGGGGCATTCAGTACTTC. Translation gives CASSEARGIQYF.

This rearrangement joins TRBV2 to TRBJ1-1; 9 bases align to TRBD1. CDR3 size: 12 residues. The germline V gene encodes CDR1 SNHLY and CDR2 FYNNEI. V shed 10 bases and J 5 bases; nucleotides not matched to a gene: 5. The CDR3 DNA reads TGTGCCACCCGAGACAGGGGGACTGAAGCTTTCTTT. Protein: CATRDRGTEAFF.

The rearrangement uses TRBV27 and TRBJ2-5; 8 positions match TRBD2. Germline CDR1 MNHEY, CDR2 SMNVEV (reference sequence). The CDR3 has 15 residues. Trimming cost V 5 bases and J 7 bases; bases outside gene matches: 12. In nucleotides, the CDR3 is TGTGCCAGCAGTCTTCTTAGCGGGGCACCAGGGACCCAGTACTTC. Its protein product is CASSLLSGAPGTQYF.